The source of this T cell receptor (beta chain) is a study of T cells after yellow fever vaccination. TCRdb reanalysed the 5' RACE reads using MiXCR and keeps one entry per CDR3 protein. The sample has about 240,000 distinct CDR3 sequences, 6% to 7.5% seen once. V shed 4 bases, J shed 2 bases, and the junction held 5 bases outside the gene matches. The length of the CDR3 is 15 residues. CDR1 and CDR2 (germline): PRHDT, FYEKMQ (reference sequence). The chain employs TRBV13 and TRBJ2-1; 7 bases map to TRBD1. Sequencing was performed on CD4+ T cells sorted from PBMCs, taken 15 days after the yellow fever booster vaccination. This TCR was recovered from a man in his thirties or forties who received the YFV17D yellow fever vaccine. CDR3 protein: CASSSGQSTYNEQFF. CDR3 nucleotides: TGTGCCAGCAGCTCGGGACAGAGTACCTACAATGAGCAGTTCTTC. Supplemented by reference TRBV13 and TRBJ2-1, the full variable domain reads AAGVIQSPRHLIKEKRETATLKCYPIPRHDTVYWYQQGPGQDPQFLISFYEKMQSDKGSIPDRFSAQQFSDYHSELNMSSLELGDSALYFCASSSGQSTYNEQFFGPGTRLTVL.